This record looks at one T cell receptor (beta chain) sequence and its context. Its specificity is not known. The data originate from a study of Ad26.COV2.S vaccination and SARS-CoV-2 variants. As for the study in general: Intramuscularly, Ad26.COV2.S was given either once or twice, 56 days apart. Study results and caveats: The TCR breadth and depth analyses may have understated or missed part of the total T cell responses. Recipients of either vaccine or placebo displayed similar breadth of non-spike TCRs.

The treatment here: some 20 received Ad26.COV2.S at low or high dose, single or two shots; roughly 5 received placebo; per-sample allocation not given. At day 63 after the first vaccine or placebo injection, samples were drawn. Wuhan-strain spike was delivered by a replication-incompetent Ad26 vector. Only in-frame clones appear in the TCRdb table, and some are missing; sequencing was by immunoSEQ multiplex PCR. Here the sample spans fewer than 400,000 clones, almost 90% being singletons. Germline assignment: CDR1 SGHTA and CDR2 FQGNSA. With 6 bases clipped from V and 1 base from J, the junction kept 8 bases outside the gene matches. The length of the CDR3 is 16 residues.

Sequenced here: peripheral blood, sampled in a trial of Ad26.COV2.S vaccine versus placebo. The chain couples TRBV7-2 to TRBJ2-2; TRBD2 agrees at 7 bases. This TCR was recovered from a person between 18 and 60 years old who received the Ad26.COV2.S COVID-19 vaccine or a placebo. CDR3 residues: CASRQRLAVNTGELFF. The CDR3 DNA follows: TGTGCCAGCAGGCAAAGGCTAGCGGTGAACACCGGGGAGCTGTTTTTT.